Below, 30 T cell receptor beta chains from the same sample are listed, as sequenced in a study of beta chain features in type 1 diabetes. Overall study results and limits: Shortening of TCRB CDR3s, moderate but significant, appeared in all four CD4+ subsets of Type 1 diabetes patients.

As every portion of the isolated RNA was reverse transcribed, the sequencing read expressed TCRB transcripts. Method: immunoSEQ multiplex PCR; TCRdb's copy keeps in-frame clones and lacks some. The table has about 170,000 clones, approximately 8.1% seen once. These receptors have no known antigen. The sample comprised central memory CD4+ T cells from blood. All receptors come from a young man with type 1 diabetes.

J is TRBJ2-1 and V is TRBV9; perhaps TRBD2 as D (5 bases). Per the germline V gene, CDR1 is SGDLS and CDR2 is YYNGEE. With 0 bases removed from V and 4 bases from J, the gap between germline ends came to 11 bases. The CDR3 runs to 15 residues. This CDR3 is CASSVGAAEYNEQFF. The CDR3, as DNA: TGTGCCAGCAGCGTAGGAGCGGCGGAGTACAATGAGCAGTTCTTC.

This clone was seen a few times. The sample has other DNA sequences that encode this CDR3 too. This chain joins TRBV14 and TRBJ1-1; perhaps TRBD1 as D (5 bases). V shed 2 bases and J shed 5 bases, with 9 bases lying between them. Germline V gene data show CDR1 as SGHDN and CDR2 as FVKESK. This CDR3 has 13 amino acids. In DNA form, the CDR3 reads TGTGCCAGCAGCCAACAGGGTGTAACTGAAGCTTTCTTT. It is translated as CASSQQGVTEAFF.

This clone was seen a few times. The J gene is TRBJ2-1, the V gene TRBV7-9; 10 nucleotides align to TRBD2. From germline, CDR1 is SEHNR and CDR2 FQNEAQ (reference sequence). J was trimmed by 4 bases and V by 6 bases; bases with no gene match: 6. The CDR3 runs to 15 residues. Here the CDR3 DNA reads TGTGCCAGCAGTCCAGCACTAGCGGGATACAATGAGCAGTTCTTC. It specifies CASSPALAGYNEQFF. Variable domain in full (rest from reference TRBV7-9 and TRBJ2-1): DTGVSQNPRHKITKRGQNVTFRCDPISEHNRLYWYRQTLGQGPEFLTYFQNEAQLEKSRLLSDRFSAERPKGSFSTLEIQRTEQGDSAMYLCASSPALAGYNEQFFGPGTRLTVL.

V gene TRBV7-6 combines with J gene TRBJ2-1, with a possible D match to TRBD2 (6 bases). The length of the CDR3 is 16 residues. Trimming shortened V by 5 bases and J by 7 bases, and 21 bases separated the two germline ends. Germline values: CDR1 SGHVS, CDR2 FNYEAQ. CDR3 protein: CASSQPGLGSRNEQFF. Written as DNA, the CDR3 is TGTGCCAGCAGCCAACCGGGACTCGGGAGTCGGAATGAGCAGTTCTTC.

The chain recombines TRBV6-6 with TRBJ2-5; a weak D match, TRBD1 (6 bases). The DNA end is more similar to TRBJ2-7, so the J call may be wrong. The length of the CDR3 is 12 residues. The germline V gene encodes CDR1 MNHNY and CDR2 SVGAGI (reference sequence). CDR3 nucleotide sequence: TGTGCCAGCAGTTACACAGGGTACGAGCAGTACTTC. Encoded protein: CASSYTGYEQYF.

The J gene is TRBJ1-1, the V gene TRBV30; 7 nucleotides line up with TRBD1. J gave up 4 bases and V 1 base, and 3 bases lay outside the gene matches. CDR3 length equals 13 residues. CDR1 GTSNPN and CDR2 SVGIG come from the germline V gene (reference sequence). The CDR3 here is CAWSGQGPTEAFF. The CDR3, as DNA: TGTGCCTGGAGTGGACAGGGCCCCACTGAAGCTTTCTTT.

This clone was observed a few times. The V and J genes are TRBV29-1 and TRBJ1-1, with a possible D match to TRBD1 (5 bases). Germline lookup yields CDR1 SQVTM and CDR2 ANQGSEA. The V end lost 7 bases, the J end lost 2 bases, and 17 bases lay between the germline ends. The CDR3 totals 14 residues. The CDR3: CSASNPGHNTEAFF. The CDR3 nucleotides read TGCAGCGCCTCAAATCCCGGACACAACACTGAAGCTTTCTTT.

CDR3 in DNA: TGTGCCAGCAGTCAGCGGGAGGAAAAACTGTTTTTT. Its translation: CASSQREEKLFF. The V gene is TRBV28, the J gene TRBJ1-4; D is ambiguous. V shed 5 bases and J shed 8 bases, with 9 bases lying between them. Germline assignment: CDR1 MDHEN and CDR2 SYDVKM. CDR3 length: 12 amino acids.

This clone was counted a few times. The chain uses TRBV7-2 and TRBJ1-2, with 8 bases fitting TRBD1. The germline V gene has CDR1 SGHTA and CDR2 FQGNSA. The V and J ends lost 5 bases and 2 bases, in that order; junction bases with no gene match: 4. CDR3 length: 14 residues. The CDR3 sequence is CASSQGARNYGYTF. The CDR3 DNA reads as TGTGCCAGCAGCCAGGGGGCGCGGAACTATGGCTACACCTTC.

This clone showed up just a few times. The genes are TRBV2 and TRBJ2-5; a possible D gene is TRBD2 (5 bases). Germline CDR1 reads SNHLY; CDR2 reads FYNNEI. The V end was cut by 3 bases, the J end by 9 bases, with 11 bases between. The CDR3 has 12 amino acids. CDR3 region: CASSDSLGAQYF. In DNA, the CDR3 is TGTGCCAGCAGTGATTCTTTGGGAGCCCAGTACTTC.

This clone has a handful of counts. The chain has TRBV10-3 and TRBJ2-3; 9 nucleotides match TRBD2. The CDR3 loop spans 15 amino acids. The J segment lost 2 bases and the V segment lost 6 bases, leaving 6 bases of the junction unmatched. Germline-derived CDR1 and CDR2 are ENHRY and SYGVKD. The CDR3 nucleotides are TGTGCCATCAGCCTTCTAGCGGGGTACACAGATACGCAGTATTTT. This encodes CAISLLAGYTDTQYF.

This clone has more than one count but fewer than ten. V gene TRBV5-4 combines with J gene TRBJ2-5, with a weak D call TRBD2 (6 bases). The CDR3 totals 17 residues. The V end lost 0 bases, the J end lost 8 bases, and 23 bases lay between the germline ends. Per germline, CDR1 SGHNT and CDR2 YYREEE (reference sequence). The DNA of the CDR3 is TGTGCCAGCAGCTTGGGGGTTACTAGCTCTCGGGAAAATACCCAGTACTTC. As protein: CASSLGVTSSRENTQYF.

This clone has a handful of counts. This chain joins TRBV28 and TRBJ2-5; possible D gene TRBD2, 5 bases. The ends were cut back, 2 bases at V and 7 bases at J, with 14 bases in the middle. This CDR3 has 14 residues. The germline gives CDR1 MDHEN, CDR2 SYDVKM. In DNA, the CDR3 is TGTGCCAGCAGTTTAGGCCGGGGTGGCGGGACCCAGTACTTC. Translated, it gives CASSLGRGGGTQYF.

The chain employs TRBV5-4 and TRBJ2-3, with 8 bases fitting TRBD2. The trim removed 6 bases at V and 1 base at J, leaving 4 bases unmatched. Germline V gene data show CDR1 as SGHNT and CDR2 as YYREEE (reference sequence). The CDR3 is 14 amino acids. The CDR3 bases are TGTGCCAGCATGTCGGGAGGGGGCACAGATACGCAGTATTTT. This encodes CASMSGGGTDTQYF.

This clone has at least ten counts. The chain links TRBV6-5 to TRBJ2-7; tentative D call: TRBD1 (6 bases). The CDR3 extends over 14 amino acids. The V gene lost 5 bases and the J gene lost 2 bases, with 13 bases spanning the gap. Germline lookup yields CDR1 MNHEY and CDR2 SVGAGI. The CDR3 nucleotides read TGTGCCAGCAGTCGAGTAGGGGGAGCCTACGAGCAGTACTTC. It is translated as CASSRVGGAYEQYF.

This rearrangement joins TRBV28 to TRBJ2-1; 14 bases fit TRBD2. The ends lost 8 bases at V and 1 base at J; junction bases unmatched: 4. In germline, CDR1 is MDHEN, CDR2 SYDVKM. The CDR3 is 16 amino acids. This CDR3 reads CASLGLAGESYNEQFF. In DNA, the CDR3 is TGTGCCAGCTTGGGACTAGCGGGGGAGTCCTACAATGAGCAGTTCTTC. The full variable domain, rest sourced from reference TRBV28 and TRBJ2-1, is DVKVTQSSRYLVKRTGEKVFLECVQDMDHENMFWYRQDPGLGLRLIYFSYDVKMKEKGDIPEGYSVSREKKERFSLILESASTNQTSMYLCASLGLAGESYNEQFFGPGTRLTVL.

The rearrangement links TRBV28 to TRBJ2-2; D is perhaps TRBD2 (7 bases). This CDR3 is 15 amino acids long. The V end was cut by 4 bases, the J end by 3 bases, with 12 bases between. Germline V lookup: CDR1 MDHEN, CDR2 SYDVKM. The CDR3 DNA sequence: TGTGCCAGCAGTTCCGGGGGGCGGGACACCGGGGAGCTGTTTTTT. It is translated as CASSSGGRDTGELFF.

A few counts support this clone. The chain has TRBV28 and TRBJ2-3, with D perhaps TRBD1 (6 bases). Trimming left V 6 bases short and J 4 bases short, with 14 bases between. The length of the CDR3 is 14 residues. From germline, CDR1 is MDHEN and CDR2 SYDVKM. CDR3 in DNA: TGTGCCAGCAGCAAACAGGGTGGCCCAGATACGCAGTATTTT. Amino acid sequence: CASSKQGGPDTQYF.

V gene TRBV28 combines with J gene TRBJ2-1; D is perhaps TRBD2 (6 bases). CDR3 length: 13 amino acids. The germline CDR1 and CDR2 sequences are MDHEN and SYDVKM. Trimming removed 6 bases from V and 3 bases from J, with 9 bases in between. CDR3 sequence (DNA): TGTGCCAGCAGGCAGACTAGCTACAATGAGCAGTTCTTC. As protein: CASRQTSYNEQFF.

At least ten counts were recorded for this clone. The chain links TRBV29-1 to TRBJ2-5; 9 bases map to TRBD2. The CDR3 is 13 amino acids. J gave up 4 bases and V 6 bases, and 6 bases lay outside the gene matches. The V gene's germline CDR1 is SQVTM and CDR2 ANQGSEA. CDR3 protein: CSVADSGRETQYF. For the CDR3, the DNA is TGCAGCGTCGCGGATAGCGGGAGAGAGACCCAGTACTTC.

V usage is TRBV18 and J usage is TRBJ2-5; D is unclear. This CDR3 spans 14 amino acids. Germline assignment: CDR1 KGHSH and CDR2 LQKENI. Trimming removed 1 base from V and 2 bases from J, with 8 bases in between. Written as DNA, the CDR3 is TGTGCCAGCTCACCACGGCAGGCGCAAGAGACCCAGTACTTC. This gives the protein CASSPRQAQETQYF.

This clone was detected ten times or more. The rearrangement joins TRBV5-4 to TRBJ2-4; 8 nucleotides line up with TRBD2. The germline gives CDR1 SGHNT, CDR2 YYREEE (reference sequence). V dropped 3 bases and J dropped 0; count of bases not matched to a gene: 5. The CDR3 contains 16 residues. CDR3 loop: CASSSAGDLAKNIQYF. CDR3 DNA: TGTGCCAGCAGCTCAGCGGGAGATCTAGCCAAAAACATTCAGTACTTC.

This clone came up a few times. CDR3 residues: CSGQGTGNTIYF. Written as DNA, the CDR3 is TGCAGCGGTCAGGGTACTGGAAACACCATATATTTT. The chain couples TRBV29-1 to TRBJ1-3; D possibly corresponds to TRBD1 (5 bases). The CDR3 consists of 12 residues. The germline V gene has CDR1 SQVTM and CDR2 ANQGSEA. V was pared by 7 bases and J by 2 bases, with 9 bases between.

The chain links TRBV5-1 to TRBJ2-7, with TRBD2 identical over 8 bases. The CDR3 has 15 amino acids. Germline V gene data show CDR1 as SGHRS and CDR2 as YFSETQ. The V and J ends lost 2 bases and 2 bases, in that order; junction bases with no gene match: 6. CDR3 amino acids: CASSLATSETYEQYF. CDR3 nucleotides: TGCGCCAGCAGCTTAGCGACTAGCGAAACCTACGAGCAGTACTTC.

The V gene is TRBV6-6, the J gene TRBJ1-1; D gene ambiguous. Germline V gene data show CDR1 as MNHNY and CDR2 as SVGAGI (reference sequence). The germline V and J ends were trimmed by 7 bases and 4 bases, with 19 bases remaining between them. The CDR3 loop spans 15 amino acids. The CDR3, as DNA: TGTGCCAGCAACCCATCGGACTCCGGCGGCACTGAAGCTTTCTTT. This gives the protein CASNPSDSGGTEAFF.

The rearrangement joins TRBV4-2 to TRBJ2-3; D may be TRBD2 (5 bases). The CDR3 sequence is 15 residues long. Germline V gene data show CDR1 as LGHNA and CDR2 as YNFKEQ. Trimming took 0 bases from V and 11 from J, leaving 18 bases between them. The CDR3 region is CASSQDPLNGEMQYF. In DNA, the CDR3 is TGTGCCAGCAGCCAAGATCCCCTTAACGGGGAGATGCAGTATTTT.

This clone was counted at least ten times. The gene calls are TRBV7-9 and TRBJ1-2; possible D gene TRBD1, 5 bases. V was shortened by 5 bases and J by 7 bases, with 20 bases between the two germline ends. The CDR3 totals 15 residues. Germline V CDR1 and CDR2: SEHNR, FQNEAQ (reference sequence). The chain's CDR3 is CASSLQGSGAPGYTF. The CDR3 coding sequence is TGTGCCAGCAGCCTTCAGGGTTCCGGAGCGCCTGGCTACACCTTC.

This clone appeared a few times. CDR3 nucleotides: TGTGCCAGCACCAGGCCACGCTCTGGAAACACCATATATTTT. Translated, it gives CASTRPRSGNTIYF. V gene TRBV28 combines with J gene TRBJ1-3; D not resolved. Germline V lookup: CDR1 MDHEN, CDR2 SYDVKM. The CDR3 sequence is 14 residues long. The germline V and J ends were trimmed by 7 bases and 0 bases, with 10 bases remaining between them.

This clone was seen only a few times. The chain has TRBV4-3 and TRBJ2-1; 9 nucleotides agree with TRBD2. The CDR3 consists of 16 residues. V trimming: 0 bases; J trimming: 6 bases; junction bases outside the gene matches: 6. Germline V gene sequence: CDR1 LGHNA, CDR2 YSLEER. The CDR3 bases are TGCGCCAGCAGCCAAGATCTAGCGGGGTACCTCAATGAGCAGTTCTTC. Protein product: CASSQDLAGYLNEQFF.

V gene TRBV14 combines with J gene TRBJ2-2; 8 bases agree with TRBD1. The V gene end was trimmed by 6 bases and the J gene end by 6 bases; junction bases not matched to a gene: 12. CDR3 length: 16 amino acids. Germline V gives CDR1 SGHDN, CDR2 FVKESK. This CDR3 is CASRETGDKKAGELFF. The DNA of the CDR3 is TGTGCCAGCAGAGAGACAGGGGATAAGAAGGCCGGGGAGCTGTTTTTT.